This T cell receptor (beta chain) was obtained from a study of cytomegalovirus exposure and HLA in healthy donors. The study, taken as a whole, reports: Cytomegalovirus association was assigned to approximately 160 TCR beta chains.

In the case of this clone: Its antigen remains unidentified.

Only in-frame clones appear in the TCRdb table, and some are missing; sequencing was by immunoSEQ multiplex PCR. The repertoire holds 150,000 to 200,000 clones, with about 86% as singletons. V lost 0 bases, J lost 8 bases, and 6 bases stayed unmatched. CDR1 and CDR2 from the germline V gene are LNHNV and YYDKDF (reference sequence). The CDR3 has 15 amino acids. The donors were members of the validation cohort, which comprised about 120 subjects and was separate from the first cohort of 666 subjects. The chain combines TRBV15 with TRBJ1-2; TRBD1 matches at 10 bases. This TCR derives from a woman under 30 in good health and CMV-seropositive. The material sequenced was PBMCs. The CDR3 protein is CATSRDGQGVLGYTF. CDR3 DNA: TGTGCCACCAGCAGAGATGGACAGGGGGTCTTAGGCTACACCTTC.